One sample yielded the 9 T cell receptor beta chains listed below, sequenced in a study of OX40 agonist ivuxolimab in advanced cancers. Libraries were prepared by immunoSEQ multiplex PCR; TCRdb keeps only in-frame clonotypes and omits some of them. Of approximately 16,000 clones listed, approximately 80% are singletons. The material was CD4+ or CD8+ T cells sorted from blood, obtained in a trial of the OX40 agonist ivuxolimab. The source of these receptors is an adult with an advanced solid tumor such as melanoma, head and neck, liver or kidney cancer.

The V and J genes are TRBV19 and TRBJ1-4, with 7 bases matching TRBD1. CDR3 size: 16 residues. CDR1 and CDR2 from the germline V gene are LNHDA and SQIVND (reference sequence). V lost 5 bases and J lost 3; bases outside the gene matches: 9. This CDR3 is CASSLPYQGANEKLFF. In DNA, the CDR3 is TGTGCCAGTAGTCTCCCCTACCAGGGGGCTAATGAAAAACTGTTTTTT.

The chain links TRBV6-5 to TRBJ2-7, with D possibly being TRBD1 or TRBD2 (5 bases each). The CDR3 is 14 residues long. Germline CDR1 MNHEY, CDR2 SVGAGI. Trimming stripped 0 bases from V and 5 bases from J, with 11 bases between. Here the CDR3 reads CASSYSGMGDEQYF. The DNA for the CDR3 is TGTGCCAGCAGTTACTCTGGGATGGGGGACGAGCAGTACTTC.

The V call is TRBV7-9, the J call TRBJ1-2, with 7 nucleotides matching TRBD1. The CDR3 runs 13 residues. Germline loops: CDR1 SEHNR, CDR2 FQNEAQ (reference sequence). After removal of 5 bases from V and 8 bases from J, the junction contained 8 bases not matched to a gene. The CDR3 sequence: CASSAYRGEGYTF. CDR3 nucleotide sequence: TGTGCCAGCAGCGCTTACAGGGGAGAAGGCTACACCTTC.

The V and J genes are TRBV9 and TRBJ2-3; TRBD2 is a possible D gene (5 bases). The V gene lost 0 bases and the J gene lost 6 bases, with 8 bases spanning the gap. This CDR3 has 13 residues. Germline CDR1 SGDLS, CDR2 YYNGEE. The CDR3 region is CASSVGERDTQYF. Here the CDR3 DNA reads TGTGCCAGCAGCGTAGGGGAGCGGGATACGCAGTATTTT. The whole variable domain, filled in from reference TRBV9 and TRBJ2-3, reads DSGVTQTPKHLITATGQRVTLRCSPRSGDLSVYWYQQSLDQGLQFLIQYYNGEERAKGNILERFSAQQFPDLHSELNLSSLELGDSALYFCASSVGERDTQYFGPGTRLTVL.

The CDR3 protein is CASSLTDRGKMEAFF. DNA of the CDR3: TGTGCCAGCAGCCTAACAGACAGGGGAAAGATGGAAGCTTTCTTT. This rearrangement joins TRBV7-6 to TRBJ1-1; 8 bases line up with TRBD1. The trim removed 5 bases at V and 8 bases at J, leaving 13 bases unmatched. Per germline, CDR1 SGHVS and CDR2 FNYEAQ. The CDR3 sequence is 15 residues long.

The rearrangement links TRBV7-2 to TRBJ2-7; the D gene is possibly TRBD2 (7 bases). Germline values: CDR1 SGHTA, CDR2 FQGNSA. CDR3 length: 15 residues. V gave up 5 bases and J gave up 3 bases, with 17 bases separating them. The CDR3 DNA sequence: TGTGCCAGCAGCCGAGAGGCAGGGGACTACTACGAGCAGTACTTC. Translating gives CASSREAGDYYEQYF.

The chain links TRBV12-5 to TRBJ1-6; no clear D gene. The CDR3 runs 12 residues. Trimming stripped 8 bases from V and 7 bases from J, with 9 bases between. The V gene's germline CDR1 is LGHNT and CDR2 FRNRAP. CDR3 loop: CASRWSNSPLHF. As DNA, the CDR3 is TGTGCTAGTAGGTGGTCGAATTCACCCCTCCACTTT.

The chain combines TRBV2 with TRBJ1-5; D remains unclear. Trimming stripped 0 bases from V and 0 bases from J, with 12 bases between. The germline V gene encodes CDR1 SNHLY and CDR2 FYNNEI. The CDR3 has 17 residues. The DNA of the CDR3 is TGTGCCAGCAGTGAAGCGCCTCTCAGGTATAGCAATCAGCCCCAGCATTTT. Translating it yields CASSEAPLRYSNQPQHF.

The chain combines TRBV15 with TRBJ1-2; D gene unclear. The CDR3 has 15 amino acids. From germline, CDR1 is LNHNV and CDR2 YYDKDF (reference sequence). V dropped 0 bases and J dropped 8 bases, with 16 bases sitting between them. CDR3 coding DNA: TGTGCCACCAGCAGAGACCCGACAATGTTAAAGGGCTACACCTTC. Protein: CATSRDPTMLKGYTF.